Presented here are 21 T cell receptor beta chains from one specimen sequenced in a study of cytomegalovirus exposure and HLA in healthy donors. PCR used 60 Vbeta primers and 13 Jbeta primers. The protocol was immunoSEQ multiplex PCR, while the TCRdb copy is restricted to in-frame clones and leaves out a portion. The sample records 170,000 or so clones, roughly 78% being singletons. Sequenced input: PBMCs. The receptors stem from a woman in her fifties or sixties in good health and CMV-seropositive.

The rearrangement uses TRBV2 and TRBJ2-1; 7 nucleotides align to TRBD1. The germline V gene has CDR1 SNHLY and CDR2 FYNNEI. This CDR3 comprises 15 residues. The J segment lost 4 bases and the V segment lost 2 bases, leaving 5 bases of the junction unmatched. DNA for the CDR3: TGTGCCAGCAGTGAAATACGGACAGGTTACAATGAGCAGTTCTTC. This codes for CASSEIRTGYNEQFF.

This rearrangement joins TRBV10-3 to TRBJ2-2, with 11 positions matching TRBD1. This CDR3 contains 15 residues. With 5 bases clipped from V and 6 bases from J, the junction kept 5 bases outside the gene matches. Looked up from germline, CDR1 is ENHRY and CDR2 is SYGVKD. In DNA form, the CDR3 reads TGTGCCATCAGTTCCGGGACAGGGGGTGCCGGGGAGCTGTTTTTT. Its translation is CAISSGTGGAGELFF.

The gene calls are TRBV5-6 and TRBJ1-5; 9 bases line up with TRBD1. The V gene's germline CDR1 is SGHDT and CDR2 YYEEEE. Trimming removed 0 bases from V and 2 bases from J; junction bases left unmatched: 3. The CDR3 runs to 16 residues. The CDR3 DNA reads as TGTGCCAGCAGCTTGGGACAGGGGGTTGGCAATCAGCCCCAGCATTTT. Translating it yields CASSLGQGVGNQPQHF. Based on the CDR3 plus reference TRBV5-6 and TRBJ1-5, the full variable domain is DAGVTQSPTHLIKTRGQQVTLRCSPKSGHDTVSWYQQALGQGPQFIFQYYEEEERQRGNFPDRFSGHQFPNYSSELNVNALLLGDSALYLCASSLGQGVGNQPQHFGDGTRLSIL.

This chain uses TRBV10-3 with TRBJ1-3; unclear D gene. The V and J ends lost 2 bases and 1 base respectively, with 9 bases between them. CDR1 ENHRY and CDR2 SYGVKD come from the germline V gene. The length of the CDR3 is 15 residues. CDR3 in amino acids: CAISEVFTSGNTIYF. In DNA form, the CDR3 reads TGTGCCATCAGTGAGGTATTTACTTCTGGAAACACCATATATTTT.

CDR3 in DNA: TGCGCCAGCAGCCAAACAGGGGCGAGAGATGAGCAGTTCTTC. This translates into CASSQTGARDEQFF. The chain recombines TRBV4-1 with TRBJ2-1; 7 bases agree with TRBD1. CDR3 size: 14 residues. Germline CDR1 is MGHRA and CDR2 is YSYEKL. V was pared by 2 bases and J by 8 bases, with 6 bases of the junction left unmatched.

This clone was observed a single time. V usage is TRBV7-3 and J usage is TRBJ2-1, with 11 nucleotides matching TRBD2. The CDR3 contains 14 residues. The V gene end was trimmed by 7 bases and the J gene end by 7 bases; junction bases not matched to a gene: 6. The germline CDR1 and CDR2 sequences are SGHTA and FQGTGA. In DNA, the CDR3 is TGTGCCAGCATCAATAGCGGGGGGGCAAATGAGCAGTTCTTC. This codes for CASINSGGANEQFF.

The chain couples TRBV4-1 to TRBJ2-7, with a tentative D call TRBD1 (7 bases). V was cut by 2 bases and J by 7 bases, with 12 bases left in between. CDR3 length: 13 residues. From germline, CDR1 is MGHRA and CDR2 YSYEKL. The CDR3 sequence is CASSQYRGGEQYF. The CDR3 bases are TGCGCCAGCAGCCAATACAGGGGAGGAGAGCAGTACTTC.

The chain carries TRBV6-5 and TRBJ1-6; D gene uncertain. Trimming took 8 bases from V and 6 from J, leaving 14 bases between them. The CDR3 covers 14 residues. The germline V gene has CDR1 MNHEY and CDR2 SVGAGI. The CDR3 DNA follows: TGTGCCAGCGGGTCGTTTCAGGCTAATTCACCCCTCCACTTT. It specifies CASGSFQANSPLHF.

The chain links TRBV19 to TRBJ1-5; tentatively, D is TRBD1 (5 bases). CDR3 length equals 15 residues. Germline CDR1 and CDR2: LNHDA and SQIVND (reference sequence). V was pared by 1 base and J by 2 bases, with 9 bases between. CDR3 in DNA: TGTGCCAGTAGTATAGTTCAGGGTGGCAATCAGCCCCAGCATTTT. This gives the protein CASSIVQGGNQPQHF.

The V and J genes are TRBV29-1 and TRBJ2-1; 9 bases map to TRBD2. Per the germline V gene, CDR1 is SQVTM and CDR2 is ANQGSEA. V was pared by 5 bases and J by 7 bases, with 6 bases of the junction left unmatched. The CDR3 sequence is 13 residues long. The CDR3 protein is CSVWRGGLNEQFF. The CDR3 nucleotides read TGCAGCGTTTGGCGGGGGGGCCTTAATGAGCAGTTCTTC.

This clone showed up just once. The V call is TRBV29-1, the J call TRBJ1-5; TRBD1 is a possible D gene (6 bases). Trimming shortened V by 3 bases and J by 1 base, and 10 bases separated the two germline ends. Germline V lookup: CDR1 SQVTM, CDR2 ANQGSEA. This CDR3 region has 14 residues. The CDR3 nucleotides are TGCAGCGTTGAGGGCGACAGGAGCAATCAGCCCCAGCATTTT. Its protein is CSVEGDRSNQPQHF.

This clone was detected only a few times. The CDR3 reads CASSSREKDYGYTF. CDR3 coding DNA: TGTGCCAGCAGCTCCAGGGAAAAGGACTATGGCTACACCTTC. The V gene is TRBV7-6, the J gene TRBJ1-2; a weak D match, TRBD1 (5 bases). This CDR3 region has 14 residues. Germline loops: CDR1 SGHVS, CDR2 FNYEAQ. V was shortened by 4 bases and J by 3 bases, with 12 bases between the two germline ends.

The chain employs TRBV19 and TRBJ2-2; TRBD2 is a possible D gene (5 bases). This CDR3 is 14 amino acids long. Trimming took off 6 bases at V and 5 bases at J, with 13 bases between the two ends. Per the germline V gene, CDR1 is LNHDA and CDR2 is SQIVND (reference sequence). The CDR3 sequence: CASRALATTGELFF. CDR3 DNA sequence: TGTGCCAGTAGGGCCCTAGCAACTACCGGGGAGCTGTTTTTT.

This chain uses TRBV6-6 with TRBJ1-2; 8 nucleotides line up with TRBD1. V trimming: 7 bases; J trimming: 2 bases; junction bases outside the gene matches: 3. CDR1 and CDR2 (germline): MNHNY, SVGAGI (reference sequence). The CDR3 consists of 13 residues. In nucleotides, the CDR3 is TGTGCCAGCACCCGGACAGGGAACTATGGCTACACCTTC. Protein sequence: CASTRTGNYGYTF.

The chain has TRBV19 and TRBJ1-5, with a possible D match to TRBD1 (6 bases). This CDR3 contains 14 residues. Between the trimmed V and J ends, which lost 4 bases and 5 bases, there was a span of 12 bases. Looked up from germline, CDR1 is LNHDA and CDR2 is SQIVND (reference sequence). This CDR3 is CASSTGEEYQPQHF. CDR3 DNA sequence: TGTGCCAGTAGTACAGGGGAAGAGTATCAGCCCCAGCATTTT.

This sequence joins TRBV6-1 and TRBJ2-1; D gene unclear. Trimming shortened V by 4 bases and J by 0 bases, and 16 bases separated the two germline ends. This CDR3 spans 17 amino acids. The V gene's germline CDR1 is MNHNS and CDR2 SASEGT. CDR3 protein: CASSAILSRSSYNEQFF. DNA of the CDR3: TGTGCCAGCAGTGCCATCTTGTCAAGGAGCTCCTACAATGAGCAGTTCTTC.

The chain carries TRBV4-2 and TRBJ2-2; TRBD2 aligns across 8 bases. The CDR3 totals 18 residues. Trimming took 4 bases from V and 5 from J; bases not matched to a gene: 15. CDR1 LGHNA and CDR2 YNFKEQ come from the germline V gene. The CDR3 is CASSPALAAALGTGELFF. The CDR3 DNA is TGTGCCAGCAGCCCCGCACTAGCGGCTGCGCTAGGGACCGGGGAGCTGTTTTTT.

The table lists this clone with a few counts. The chain couples TRBV5-1 to TRBJ2-5, with 9 bases identical to TRBD1. With 1 base clipped from V and 2 bases from J, the junction kept 3 bases outside the gene matches. CDR1 is SGHRS and CDR2 is YFSETQ in the germline V gene. The CDR3 is 15 residues long. Written as DNA, the CDR3 is TGCGCCAGCAGCTTGTGGGGACAGGGACAAGAGACCCAGTACTTC. Translation gives CASSLWGQGQETQYF.

The chain has TRBV7-8 and TRBJ2-3; possible D gene TRBD2, 5 bases. The CDR3 runs to 12 residues. Trimming took 3 bases from V and 8 from J, leaving 9 bases between them. Germline CDR1 SGHVS, CDR2 FQNEAQ. The CDR3 reads CASSFTEGTQYF. The CDR3 region has the DNA TGTGCCAGCAGCTTTACTGAGGGTACGCAGTATTTT.

The CDR3 nucleotides read TGTGCCATCAAACGGGGGAGCACCGGGGAGCTGTTTTTT. Translated: CAIKRGSTGELFF. The genes are TRBV10-3 and TRBJ2-2; maybe TRBD2 (6 bases). V dropped 7 bases and J dropped 4 bases, with 10 bases sitting between them. Germline CDR1 and CDR2: ENHRY and SYGVKD. This CDR3 is 13 amino acids long.

The chain is built from TRBV4-2 and TRBJ2-1; 10 nucleotides align to TRBD2. Germline V gene lookup returns CDR1 LGHNA and CDR2 YNFKEQ. The CDR3 loop spans 16 amino acids. Unmatched junction bases numbered 7, after V lost 4 bases and J lost 4 bases. The CDR3 DNA reads as TGTGCCAGCAGCCCCGAAGGACTAGCGGTATACAATGAGCAGTTCTTC. Its translation: CASSPEGLAVYNEQFF.